This T cell receptor beta chain was identified in a study of CD8+ T cells in alopecia areata. On the study more broadly: At a dose of 5 to 10 mg twice daily, oral tofacitinib was given to treated patients. Study observations and caveats: TCRs were shared less clearly across patients than in mice, possibly for HLA-related reasons. Alopecia totalis/universalis scalp especially showed more expanded CD8+ clones than normal scalp.

A remark on this clone: The antigen remains unidentified.

V was clipped by 0 bases and J by 7 bases, with 10 bases between them. Germline-derived CDR1 and CDR2 are LGHNA and YSLEER. This CDR3 is 15 amino acids long. Following RNA extraction, reverse transcription yielded cDNA that acted as the sequencing template. Profiled with immunoSEQ multiplex PCR; TCRdb holds only in-frame clones, not every one. The repertoire has approximately 210,000 clones, under 70% of them found once; the top ten carry 1.2%. The sample's treatment: oral pan-JAK inhibitor, 5-10 mg twice daily. Specimen: CD4+ T cells sorted from blood, collected at roughly week 45, from a patient treated with tofacitinib. The TCR comes from a human donor with alopecia areata. The gene calls are TRBV4-3 and TRBJ1-6, with no clear D. The CDR3 spells CASSQELAENSPLHF. The CDR3 DNA reads as TGCGCCAGCAGCCAAGAGCTGGCTGAGAATTCACCCCTCCACTTT.